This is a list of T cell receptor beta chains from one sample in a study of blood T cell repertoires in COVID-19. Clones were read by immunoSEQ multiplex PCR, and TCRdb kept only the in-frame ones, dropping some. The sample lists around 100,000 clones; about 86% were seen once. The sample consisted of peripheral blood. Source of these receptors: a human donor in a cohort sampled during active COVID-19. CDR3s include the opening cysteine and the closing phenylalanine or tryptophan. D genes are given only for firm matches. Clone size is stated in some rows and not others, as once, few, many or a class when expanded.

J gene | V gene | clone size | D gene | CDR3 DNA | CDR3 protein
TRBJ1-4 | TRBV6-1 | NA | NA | TGTGCCAGCAGTGAAGCGGGGAGGGGTGGCGAAAAACTGTTTTTT | CASSEAGRGGEKLFF
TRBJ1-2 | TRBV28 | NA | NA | TGTGCCAGCAGGGGCGGAGGAGCTAACTATGGCTACACCTTC | CASRGGGANYGYTF
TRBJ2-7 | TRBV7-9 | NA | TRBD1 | TGTGCCAGCGTACTACAGGGGGCGGCCGAGCAGTACTTC | CASVLQGAAEQYF
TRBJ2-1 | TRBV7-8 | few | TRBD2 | TGTGCCAGCCATCCCCCGGGACTAGCGGGATACAATGAGCAGTTCTTC | CASHPPGLAGYNEQFF
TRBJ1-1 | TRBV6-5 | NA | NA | TGTGCCAGCATTACCAGGGGGAACACTGAAGCTTTCTTT | CASITRGNTEAFF
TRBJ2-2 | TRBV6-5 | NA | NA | TGTGCCAGCGCGCTGGGAGAGGAGTACACCGGGGAGCTGTTTTTT | CASALGEEYTGELFF
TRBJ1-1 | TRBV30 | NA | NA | TGTGCCTGGAGTGGAACAGGGAGCACTGAAGCTTTCTTT | CAWSGTGSTEAFF
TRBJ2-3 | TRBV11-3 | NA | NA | TGTGCCAGCAGCGACCACCGCGGAGGCACAGATACGCAGTATTTT | CASSDHRGGTDTQYF
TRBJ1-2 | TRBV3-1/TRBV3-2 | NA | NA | TGTGCCAGCAGCCAAGTCGCGGGCGGAAATGGCTACACCTTC | CASSQVAGGNGYTF
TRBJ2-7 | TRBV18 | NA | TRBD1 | TGTGCCAGCTCACCACCCGACAGGGGTAGATACGAGCAGTACTTC | CASSPPDRGRYEQYF
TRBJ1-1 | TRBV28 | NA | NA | TGTGCCAGCAGAGCGAGCACTGAAGCTTTCTTT | CASRASTEAFF
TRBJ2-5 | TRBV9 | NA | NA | TGTGCCAGCAGCGTAGGACAGGCGTACCAAGAGACCCAGTACTTC | CASSVGQAYQETQYF
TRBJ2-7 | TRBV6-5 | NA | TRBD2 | TGTGCCAGCAGAAGCGGACTAGCGGCTGCAGAGCAGTACTTC | CASRSGLAAAEQYF
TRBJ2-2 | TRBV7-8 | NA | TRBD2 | TGTGCCAGCAGCGTTGGACTAGCGGGGGGTTCGAACACCGGGGAGCTGTTTTTT | CASSVGLAGGSNTGELFF
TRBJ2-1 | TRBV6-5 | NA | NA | TGTGCCGCACAGGGAAGGGGCTCCTACAATGAGCAGTTCTTC | CAAQGRGSYNEQFF
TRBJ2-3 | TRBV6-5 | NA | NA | TGTGCCAGCCAGGCCCATCACACAGATACGCAGTATTTT | CASQAHHTDTQYF
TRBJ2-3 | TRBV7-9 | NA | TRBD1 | TGTGCCAGCAGCTCACCCGGACAGGGGGCCCCGTATTTT | CASSSPGQGAPYF
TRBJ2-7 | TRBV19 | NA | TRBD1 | TGTGCCAGTAGTGAACAGGGGATCTCCTACGAGCAGTACTTC | CASSEQGISYEQYF
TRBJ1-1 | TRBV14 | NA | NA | TGTGCCAGCAGCCCCCGTAACAGGGAGAACACTGAAGCTTTCTTT | CASSPRNRENTEAFF
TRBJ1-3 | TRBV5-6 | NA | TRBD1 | TGTGCCAGCAGCCTACTGGGACAGGGAAACACCATATATTTT | CASSLLGQGNTIYF